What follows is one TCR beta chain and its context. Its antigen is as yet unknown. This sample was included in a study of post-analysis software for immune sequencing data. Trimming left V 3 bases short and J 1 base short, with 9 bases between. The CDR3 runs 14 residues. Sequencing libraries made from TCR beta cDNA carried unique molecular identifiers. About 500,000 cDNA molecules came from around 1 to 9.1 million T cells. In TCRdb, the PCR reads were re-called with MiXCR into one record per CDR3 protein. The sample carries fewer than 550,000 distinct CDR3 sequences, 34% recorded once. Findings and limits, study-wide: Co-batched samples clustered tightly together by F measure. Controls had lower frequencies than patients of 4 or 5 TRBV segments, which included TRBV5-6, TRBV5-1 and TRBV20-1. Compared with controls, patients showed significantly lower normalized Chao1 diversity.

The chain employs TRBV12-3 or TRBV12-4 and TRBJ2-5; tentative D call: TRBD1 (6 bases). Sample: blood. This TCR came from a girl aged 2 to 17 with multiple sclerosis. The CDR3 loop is CASSLTGPQETQYF. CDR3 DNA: TGTGCCAGCAGTTTGACAGGCCCCCAAGAGACCCAGTACTTC.